This TCR beta chain originates from a study of cytomegalovirus exposure and HLA in healthy donors. CDR1 and CDR2 from the germline V gene are SGHTA and FQGNSA. This CDR3 comprises 13 residues. Trimming stripped 3 bases from V and 3 bases from J, with 5 bases between. Primers: 60 Vbeta forward and 13 Jbeta reverse. TCRdb keeps only in-frame clones here, not all; method: immunoSEQ multiplex PCR. The sample consists of hundreds of thousands of clones, over 85% of them appearing once. Whereas donors were nominally healthy upon sampling, unrecorded immune exposures were probable. The rearrangement joins TRBV7-2 to TRBJ2-2; D perhaps matches TRBD1 (5 bases). The material sequenced was PBMCs. This TCR was sampled from a woman between 18 and 29 years old in good health and CMV-seronegative. The CDR3 bases are TGTGCCAGCAGCTTCAGGGACACCGGGGAGCTGTTTTTT. Amino acids: CASSFRDTGELFF.